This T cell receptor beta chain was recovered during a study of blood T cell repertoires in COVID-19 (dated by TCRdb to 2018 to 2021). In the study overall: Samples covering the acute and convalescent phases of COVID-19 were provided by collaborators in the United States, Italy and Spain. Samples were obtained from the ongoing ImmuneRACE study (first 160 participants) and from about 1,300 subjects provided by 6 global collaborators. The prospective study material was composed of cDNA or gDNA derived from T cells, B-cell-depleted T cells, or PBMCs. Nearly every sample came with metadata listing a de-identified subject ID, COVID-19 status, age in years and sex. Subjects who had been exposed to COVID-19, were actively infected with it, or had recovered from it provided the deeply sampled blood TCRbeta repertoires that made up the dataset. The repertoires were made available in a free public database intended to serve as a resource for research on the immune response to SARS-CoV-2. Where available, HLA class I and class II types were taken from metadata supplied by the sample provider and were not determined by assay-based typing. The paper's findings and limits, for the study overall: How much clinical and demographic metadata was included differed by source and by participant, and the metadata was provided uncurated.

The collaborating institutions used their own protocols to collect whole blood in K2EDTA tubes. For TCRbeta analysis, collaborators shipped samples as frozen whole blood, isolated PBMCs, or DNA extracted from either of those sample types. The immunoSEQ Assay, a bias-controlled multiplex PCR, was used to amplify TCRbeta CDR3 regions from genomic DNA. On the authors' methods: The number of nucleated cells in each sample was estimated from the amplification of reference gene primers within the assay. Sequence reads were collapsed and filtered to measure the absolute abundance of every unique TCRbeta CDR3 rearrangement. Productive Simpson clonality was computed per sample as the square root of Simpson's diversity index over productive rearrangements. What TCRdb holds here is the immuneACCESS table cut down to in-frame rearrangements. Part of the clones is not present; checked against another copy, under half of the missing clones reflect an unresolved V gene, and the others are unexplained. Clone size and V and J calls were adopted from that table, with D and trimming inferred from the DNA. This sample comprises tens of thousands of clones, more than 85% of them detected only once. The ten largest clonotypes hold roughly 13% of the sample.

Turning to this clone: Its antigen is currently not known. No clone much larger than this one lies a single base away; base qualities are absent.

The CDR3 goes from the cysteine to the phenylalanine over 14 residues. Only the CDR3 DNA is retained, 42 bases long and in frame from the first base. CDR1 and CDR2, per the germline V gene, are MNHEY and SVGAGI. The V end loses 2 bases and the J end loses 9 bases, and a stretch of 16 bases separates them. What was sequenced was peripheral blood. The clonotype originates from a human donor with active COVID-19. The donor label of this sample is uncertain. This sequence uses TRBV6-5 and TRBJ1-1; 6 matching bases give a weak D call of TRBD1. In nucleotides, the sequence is TGTGCCAGCAGTTACCAAAACTCAGGGGCCCAAGCTTTCTTT. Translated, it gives CASSYQNSGAQAFF.